This T cell receptor beta chain comes out of a study of blood T cell repertoires in COVID-19. Study details: T cells, B-cell-depleted T cells, or PBMCs supplied cDNA or gDNA.

The CDR3 loop spans 14 amino acids. The germline CDR1 and CDR2 sequences are LGHNA and YSLEER. The V segment lost 4 bases and the J segment 6 bases; nucleotides outside the gene matches: 8. Profiled with immunoSEQ multiplex PCR; TCRdb holds only in-frame clones, not every one. The sample carries roughly 63,000 clones, 79% recorded once. This sequence joins TRBV4-3 and TRBJ1-2; 7 bases fit TRBD1. Sequencing was performed on peripheral blood. This TCR was sampled from a human donor in a cohort sampled during active COVID-19. The CDR3: CASSLETGRDGYTF. The CDR3 DNA is TGCGCCAGCAGCCTAGAGACAGGGCGTGATGGCTACACCTTC.